A selection of T cell receptor beta chains follows, all from one sample in a study of shared clonotypes between healthy human individuals. Measured with immunoSEQ multiplex PCR; TCRdb has only the in-frame clones, and not every one. The data contain more than 200,000 clones, 50% to 75% of them singletons. Sequencing input: memory CD4+ T cells sorted from blood. The receptors stem from a man under 40 in good health. Each CDR3 is given with its conserved first and last residue. The order of the fields is clone size, V gene, CDR3 protein. Some rows mark clone size as missing; the rest say once, few, many or name a class of expanded clone.

clone size: NA
V gene: TRBV11-3
CDR3 protein: CASSLGSTSTDTQYF

clone size: NA
V gene: TRBV4-1
CDR3 protein: CASSQVLAGIIQYF

clone size: many
V gene: TRBV14
CDR3 protein: CASSQVVTAGYTF

clone size: few
V gene: TRBV6-6
CDR3 protein: CASSTPLDEQYF

clone size: few
V gene: TRBV7-2
CDR3 protein: CASSTKYQPQHF

clone size: NA
V gene: TRBV7-2
CDR3 protein: CASSFLDEAFF

clone size: NA
V gene: TRBV4-1
CDR3 protein: CASSQARVIPSSYEQYF

clone size: NA
V gene: TRBV11-2
CDR3 protein: CASSFGQGRYEQYF

clone size: few
V gene: TRBV5-5
CDR3 protein: CASSLTGYSAEAFF

clone size: NA
V gene: TRBV28
CDR3 protein: CASSPAGGFNQPQHF